This TCR beta chain was documented in a study of cytomegalovirus exposure and HLA in healthy donors. CDR3 size: 13 residues. CDR1 and CDR2 (germline): MNHEY, SMNVEV (reference sequence). V was clipped by 1 base and J by 4 bases, with 8 bases between them. Vbeta (60) and Jbeta (13) primers were used in the PCR. The table came from immunoSEQ multiplex PCR; TCRdb's copy has only in-frame clones and leaves some out. The data contain about 110,000 clones, approximately 81% of them singletons. The source is a woman younger than 35 in good health and CMV-seropositive. The chain employs TRBV27 and TRBJ2-7, with D unclear. What was sequenced was PBMCs. The CDR3, as DNA: TGTGCCAGCAGTTTATTGGCAGATTACGAGCAGTACTTC. It specifies CASSLLADYEQYF.